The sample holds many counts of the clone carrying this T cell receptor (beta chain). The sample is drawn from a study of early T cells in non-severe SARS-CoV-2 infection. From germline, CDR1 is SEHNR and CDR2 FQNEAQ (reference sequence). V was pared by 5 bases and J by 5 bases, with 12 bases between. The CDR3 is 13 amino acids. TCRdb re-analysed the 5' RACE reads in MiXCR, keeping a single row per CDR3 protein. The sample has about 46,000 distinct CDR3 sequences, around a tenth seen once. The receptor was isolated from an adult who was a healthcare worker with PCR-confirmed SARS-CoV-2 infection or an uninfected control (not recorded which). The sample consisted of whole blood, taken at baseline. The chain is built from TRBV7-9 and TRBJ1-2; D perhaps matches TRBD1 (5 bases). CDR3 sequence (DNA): TGTGCCAGCAGCCAGGACATTCAATATGGCTACACCTTC. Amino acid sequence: CASSQDIQYGYTF.